These 8 T cell receptor beta chains share one sample of origin, sequenced in a study of human CD8 memory T cell subsets (dated by TCRdb to 2018 to 2021). The instrument given in TCRdb is NextSeq 550. A Human TCR Profiling Kit was used to prepare UMI-labeled 5' RACE TCRbeta libraries. TCRdb reprocessed the reads, reporting each CDR3 protein sequence once and no DNA. The table for this sample shows roughly 7,000 distinct CDR3 sequences. Together, the top ten hold 20% to 30% of the sample. The source material was CD8+ stem-like memory T cells (TSCM and TCM) sorted from PBMCs. The label giving this sample's cell subset or site can be read as: stem-like memory CD8 T cells (TSTEM), CCR7+ PD-1- TIGIT-. The receptors derive from a human donor in good health.

The V call is TRBV27, the J call TRBJ2-2; TCRdb's D gene call, TRBD1, goes unchecked for lack of DNA. CDR3 length: 13 amino acids. Germline CDR1 reads MNHEY; CDR2 reads SMNVEV (reference sequence). CDR3 loop: CASSLLGAGELFF.

The V call is TRBV5-1, the J call TRBJ2-4; there is no DNA to check the TCRdb D call of TRBD2. This CDR3 spans 16 amino acids. The germline CDR1 and CDR2 sequences are SGHRS and YFSETQ. Here the CDR3 reads CASSLPAGGAKNIHYF.

This chain connects TRBV6-6 to TRBJ1-1. CDR3 length: 13 residues. From germline, CDR1 is MNHNY and CDR2 SVGAGI (reference sequence). This CDR3 is CASSLHGNTEAFF.

J is TRBJ2-7 and V is TRBV25-1; TCRdb names TRBD1, which stays unverified in the absence of DNA. The CDR3 sequence is 14 residues long. Germline lookup yields CDR1 MGHDK and CDR2 SYGVNS. The CDR3 loop reads CASSEQGDSSEQYF.

J is TRBJ2-7 and V is TRBV28. This CDR3 region has 13 residues. From germline, CDR1 is MDHEN and CDR2 SYDVKM. CDR3: CASSYRSSNEQYF.

The chain is built from TRBV27 and TRBJ1-1. Germline V gene sequence: CDR1 MNHEY, CDR2 SMNVEV (reference sequence). The CDR3 sequence is 14 residues long. This CDR3 is CASSAAGYNTEAFF.

The chain recombines TRBV12-3 or TRBV12-4 with TRBJ2-1. This CDR3 contains 15 residues. The CDR3 sequence: CASRYDLSSYNEQFF.

The genes are TRBV29-1 and TRBJ1-2; TCRdb's D call of TRBD1 is untestable without DNA. From germline, CDR1 is SQVTM and CDR2 ANQGSEA. The CDR3 has 14 residues. This chain's CDR3 is CSVDGTGGGNGYTF.